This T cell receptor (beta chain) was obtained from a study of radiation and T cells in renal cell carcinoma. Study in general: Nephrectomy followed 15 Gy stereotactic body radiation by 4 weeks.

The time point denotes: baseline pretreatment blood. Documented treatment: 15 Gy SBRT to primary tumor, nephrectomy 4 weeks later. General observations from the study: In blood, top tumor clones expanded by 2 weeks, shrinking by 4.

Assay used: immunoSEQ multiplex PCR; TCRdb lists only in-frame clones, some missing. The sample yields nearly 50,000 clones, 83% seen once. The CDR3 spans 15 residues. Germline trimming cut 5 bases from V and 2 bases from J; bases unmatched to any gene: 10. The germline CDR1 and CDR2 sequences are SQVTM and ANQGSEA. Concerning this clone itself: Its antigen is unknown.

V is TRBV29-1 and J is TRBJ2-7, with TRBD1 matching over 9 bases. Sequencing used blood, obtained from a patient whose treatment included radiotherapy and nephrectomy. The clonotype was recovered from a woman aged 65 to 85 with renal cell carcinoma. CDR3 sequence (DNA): TGCAGCGTTAGGTTTCGGGACAGGGTCACCTACGAGCAGTACTTC. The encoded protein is CSVRFRDRVTYEQYF.